Following are 6 T cell receptor beta chains from one sample sequenced in a study of tumor-infiltrating lymphocytes in localized non-small cell lung cancer. The table came from immunoSEQ multiplex PCR; TCRdb's copy has only in-frame clones and leaves some out. The repertoire has 10,000 to 12,000 clones, about 60% of them found once; the top ten carry about 9.1%. The specimen was lung tumor tissue. These receptors originate from a human donor with non-small cell lung cancer.

The chain couples TRBV6-1 to TRBJ1-5; D gene unclear. The CDR3 is made up of 13 amino acids. The germline V and J ends were trimmed by 10 bases and 2 bases, with 12 bases remaining between them. Germline CDR1 MNHNS, CDR2 SASEGT. In nucleotides, the CDR3 is TGTGCCATCGCCCTGGGAGGCAATCAGCCCCAGCATTTT. It codes for CAIALGGNQPQHF.

The chain couples TRBV11-2 to TRBJ2-7; 9 nucleotides agree with TRBD2. J was trimmed by 9 bases and V by 1 base; bases with no gene match: 7. CDR1 SGHAT and CDR2 FQNNGV come from the germline V gene. The CDR3 spans 14 residues. CDR3 in amino acids: CASSLGGGGASQYF. The CDR3 bases are TGTGCCAGCAGCTTAGGTGGCGGGGGGGCCTCGCAGTACTTC.

The chain is built from TRBV19 and TRBJ2-7; D remains unclear. The CDR3 runs to 13 residues. Germline CDR1 LNHDA, CDR2 SQIVND (reference sequence). The V gene lost 3 bases and the J gene lost 7 bases, with 13 bases spanning the gap. In DNA, the CDR3 is TGTGCCAGTAGTATTGGGGTCCGTCGGGAGCAGTACTTC. The encoded protein is CASSIGVRREQYF.

A few counts support this clone. The rearrangement joins TRBV29-1 to TRBJ2-1, with D hard to call. Germline CDR1 SQVTM, CDR2 ANQGSEA. CDR3 length: 11 residues. V was shortened by 1 base and J by 8 bases, with 6 bases between the two germline ends. The CDR3 sequence: CSVEAGHEQFF. CDR3 nucleotides: TGCAGCGTTGAAGCCGGACATGAGCAGTTCTTC.

V gene TRBV5-4 combines with J gene TRBJ2-3; TRBD1 agrees at 7 bases. CDR1 and CDR2 (germline): SGHNT, YYREEE (reference sequence). The CDR3 sequence is 14 residues long. V was pared by 2 bases and J by 4 bases, with 4 bases of the junction left unmatched. CDR3 residues: CASSLLDRADTQYF. CDR3 bases: TGTGCCAGCAGCTTACTAGACAGGGCAGATACGCAGTATTTT.

The rearrangement uses TRBV7-9 and TRBJ1-1, with 7 bases lining up with TRBD1. Germline CDR1 and CDR2: SEHNR and FQNEAQ (reference sequence). The CDR3 has 15 residues. With 5 bases clipped from V and 4 bases from J, the junction kept 10 bases outside the gene matches. In nucleotides, the CDR3 is TGTGCCAGCAGCGAACAGGGGACCCTTACCACTGAAGCTTTCTTT. Its translation: CASSEQGTLTTEAFF.